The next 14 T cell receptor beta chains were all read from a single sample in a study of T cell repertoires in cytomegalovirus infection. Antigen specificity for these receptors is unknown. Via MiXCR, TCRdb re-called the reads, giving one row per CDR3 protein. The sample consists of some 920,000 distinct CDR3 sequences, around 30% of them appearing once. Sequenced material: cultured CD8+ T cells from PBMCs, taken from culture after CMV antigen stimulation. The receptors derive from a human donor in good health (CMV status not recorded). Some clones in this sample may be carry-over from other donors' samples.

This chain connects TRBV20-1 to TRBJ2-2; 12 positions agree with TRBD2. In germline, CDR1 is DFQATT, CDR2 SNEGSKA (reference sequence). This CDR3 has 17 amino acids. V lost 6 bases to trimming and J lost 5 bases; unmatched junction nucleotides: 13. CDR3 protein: CSAPRLAGDWGTGELFF. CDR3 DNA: TGCAGTGCCCCGAGACTAGCGGGGGACTGGGGGACCGGGGAGCTGTTTTTT.

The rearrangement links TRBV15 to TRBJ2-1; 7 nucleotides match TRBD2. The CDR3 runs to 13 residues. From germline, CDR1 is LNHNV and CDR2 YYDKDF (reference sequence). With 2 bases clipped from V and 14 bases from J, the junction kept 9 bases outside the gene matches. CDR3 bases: TGTGCCACCAGCAGAAAGGGAGGGGATATGGAGTTCTTC. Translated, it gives CATSRKGGDMEFF. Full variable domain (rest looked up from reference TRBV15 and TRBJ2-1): DAMVIQNPRYQVTQFGKPVTLSCSQTLNHNVMYWYQQKSSQAPKLLFHYYDKDFNNEADTPDNFQSRRPNTSFCFLDIRSPGLGDTAMYLCATSRKGGDMEFFGPGTRLTVL.

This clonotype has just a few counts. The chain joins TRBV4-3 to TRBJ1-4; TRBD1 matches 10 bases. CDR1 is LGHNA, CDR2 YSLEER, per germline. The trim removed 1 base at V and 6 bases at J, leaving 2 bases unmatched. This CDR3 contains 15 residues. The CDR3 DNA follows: TGCGCCAGCAGCCAAGGGACAGGGGGGCATGAAAAACTGTTTTTT. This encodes CASSQGTGGHEKLFF.

The CDR3 region has the DNA TGTGCCAGTAGTATAGACCCGGGACAGGGGGTTTATGGCTACACCTTC. Translated: CASSIDPGQGVYGYTF. This chain connects TRBV19 to TRBJ1-2; 11 nucleotides agree with TRBD1. The CDR3 totals 16 residues. V trimming: 0 bases; J trimming: 5 bases; junction bases outside the gene matches: 5. CDR1 and CDR2 from the germline V gene are LNHDA and SQIVND (reference sequence).

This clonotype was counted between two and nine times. CDR3 coding DNA: TGCAGCGTTTCTGACAGGGGTGGCGGAAATGAAGGAGTACTGTTTTTT. Its translation: CSVSDRGGGNEGVLFF. The chain couples TRBV29-1 to TRBJ1-4; 8 bases map to TRBD1. CDR1 is SQVTM and CDR2 is ANQGSEA in the germline V gene. The V segment lost 5 bases and the J segment 13 bases; nucleotides outside the gene matches: 21. The CDR3 spans 16 residues.

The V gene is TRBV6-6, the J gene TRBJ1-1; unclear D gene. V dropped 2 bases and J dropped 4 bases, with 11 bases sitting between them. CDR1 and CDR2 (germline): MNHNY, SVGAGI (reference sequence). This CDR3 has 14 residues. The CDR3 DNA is TGTGCCAGCAGTTACCGGGAGATAGGCACTGAAGCTTTCTTT. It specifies CASSYREIGTEAFF.

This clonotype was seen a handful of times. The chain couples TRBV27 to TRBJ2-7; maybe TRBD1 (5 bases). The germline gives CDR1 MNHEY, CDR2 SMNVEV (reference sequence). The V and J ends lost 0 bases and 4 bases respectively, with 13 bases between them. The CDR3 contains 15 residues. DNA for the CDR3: TGTGCCAGCAGTTTATCGGGGCCCTTATTGTACGAGCAGTACTTC. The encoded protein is CASSLSGPLLYEQYF.

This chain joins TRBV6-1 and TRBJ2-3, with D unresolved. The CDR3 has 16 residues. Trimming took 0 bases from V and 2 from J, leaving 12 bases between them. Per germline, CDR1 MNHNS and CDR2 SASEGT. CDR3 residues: CASSEALPAYTDTQYF. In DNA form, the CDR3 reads TGTGCCAGCAGTGAAGCGCTGCCTGCCTACACAGATACGCAGTATTTT.

The CDR3 reads CASFVTGGMDYGYTF. The CDR3 bases are TGTGCCAGCTTCGTAACAGGGGGCATGGACTATGGCTACACCTTC. This sequence joins TRBV28 and TRBJ1-2; 9 bases agree with TRBD1. The CDR3 consists of 15 residues. Germline CDR1 MDHEN, CDR2 SYDVKM. Germline trimming cut 8 bases from V and 3 bases from J; bases unmatched to any gene: 10.

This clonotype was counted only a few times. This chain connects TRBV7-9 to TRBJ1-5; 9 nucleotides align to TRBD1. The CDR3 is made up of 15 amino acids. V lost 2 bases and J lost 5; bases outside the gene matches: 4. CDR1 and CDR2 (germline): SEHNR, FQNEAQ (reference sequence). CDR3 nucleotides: TGTGCCAGCAGCTTAATGGGACAGGGACATCAGCCCCAGCATTTT. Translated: CASSLMGQGHQPQHF. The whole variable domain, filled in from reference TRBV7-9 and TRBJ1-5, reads DTGVSQNPRHKITKRGQNVTFRCDPISEHNRLYWYRQTLGQGPEFLTYFQNEAQLEKSRLLSDRFSAERPKGSFSTLEIQRTEQGDSAMYLCASSLMGQGHQPQHFGDGTRLSIL.

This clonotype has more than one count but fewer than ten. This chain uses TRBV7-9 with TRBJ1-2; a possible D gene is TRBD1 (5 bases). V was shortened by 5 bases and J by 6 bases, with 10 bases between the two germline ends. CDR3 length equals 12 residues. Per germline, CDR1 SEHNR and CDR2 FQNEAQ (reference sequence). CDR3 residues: CASSPRGDGYTF. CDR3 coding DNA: TGTGCCAGCAGCCCAAGGGGTGATGGCTACACCTTC. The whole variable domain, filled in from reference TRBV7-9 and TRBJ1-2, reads DTGVSQNPRHKITKRGQNVTFRCDPISEHNRLYWYRQTLGQGPEFLTYFQNEAQLEKSRLLSDRFSAERPKGSFSTLEIQRTEQGDSAMYLCASSPRGDGYTFGSGTRLTVV.

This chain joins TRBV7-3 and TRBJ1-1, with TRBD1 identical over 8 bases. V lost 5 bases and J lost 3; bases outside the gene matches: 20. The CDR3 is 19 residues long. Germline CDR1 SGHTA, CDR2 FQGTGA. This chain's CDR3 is CASSPRGTGRGRGHTEAFF. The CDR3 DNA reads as TGTGCCAGCAGCCCAAGAGGGACAGGTCGTGGTCGAGGACACACTGAAGCTTTCTTT.

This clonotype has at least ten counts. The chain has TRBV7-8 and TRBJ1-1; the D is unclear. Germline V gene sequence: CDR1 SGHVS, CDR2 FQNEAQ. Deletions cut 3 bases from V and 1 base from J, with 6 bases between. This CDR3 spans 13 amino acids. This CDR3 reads CASSLLRNTEAFF. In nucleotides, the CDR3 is TGTGCCAGCAGCTTGTTAAGGAACACTGAAGCTTTCTTT. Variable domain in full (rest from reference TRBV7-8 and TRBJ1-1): GAGVSQSPRYKVAKRGQDVALRCDPISGHVSLFWYQQALGQGPEFLTYFQNEAQLDKSGLPSDRFFAERPEGSVSTLKIQRTQQEDSAVYLCASSLLRNTEAFFGQGTRLTVV.

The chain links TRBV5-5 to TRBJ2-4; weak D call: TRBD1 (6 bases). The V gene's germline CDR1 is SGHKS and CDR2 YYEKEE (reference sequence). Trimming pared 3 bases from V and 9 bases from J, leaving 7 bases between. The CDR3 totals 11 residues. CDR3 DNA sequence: TGTGCCAGCAGCTCAGGGGTCATTCAGTACTTC. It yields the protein CASSSGVIQYF.